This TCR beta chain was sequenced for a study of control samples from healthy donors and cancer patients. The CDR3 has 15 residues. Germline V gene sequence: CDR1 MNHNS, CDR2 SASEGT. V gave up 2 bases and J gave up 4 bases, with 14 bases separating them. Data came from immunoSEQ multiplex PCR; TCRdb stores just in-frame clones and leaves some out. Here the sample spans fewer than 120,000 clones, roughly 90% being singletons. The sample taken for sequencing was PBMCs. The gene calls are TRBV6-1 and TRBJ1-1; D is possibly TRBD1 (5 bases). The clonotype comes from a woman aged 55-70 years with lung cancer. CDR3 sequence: CASSEPGRVATEAFF. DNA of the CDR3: TGTGCCAGCAGTGAACCCGGCAGGGTGGCCACTGAAGCTTTCTTT.